In its sample, the clone carrying this T cell receptor (beta chain) was seen once. The data were taken from a study of shared clonotypes between healthy human individuals. Some clones are missing from TCRdb's copy, which holds only in-frame ones; the method was immunoSEQ multiplex PCR. This table holds 2 million to 2.5 million clones, almost 96% found once. Germline V CDR1 and CDR2: SGHTA, FQGNSA. The CDR3 length is 12 residues. The V and J ends lost 1 base and 6 bases respectively, with 6 bases between them. This clonotype was obtained from a man younger than 30 in good health. The sample comprised naive CD4+ T cells sorted from blood. Described subset: CD45RA+ positively selected. This chain joins TRBV7-2 and TRBJ1-1; D is possibly TRBD1 (5 bases). CDR3 sequence reads: CASSLGGPEAFF. In nucleotides, the CDR3 is TGTGCCAGCAGCTTAGGGGGCCCTGAAGCTTTCTTT. Complete variable domain (other parts from reference TRBV7-2 and TRBJ1-1): GAGVSQSPSNKVTEKGKDVELRCDPISGHTALYWYRQSLGQGLEFLIYFQGNSAPDKSGLPSDRFSAERTGGSVSTLTIQRTQQEDSAVYLCASSLGGPEAFFGQGTRLTVV.